The T cell receptor beta chain under discussion was sequenced for a study of shared clonotypes between healthy human individuals. Study summary: There were three CD4 naive, three CD4 memory, two CD8 naive and one CD8 memory plates per donor.

Here immunoSEQ multiplex PCR was the method, and the copy in TCRdb shows in-frame clones only, minus some. This repertoire shows 2.3 million or so clones, just over 90% found once; its top ten account for under 0.45%. This receptor was obtained from a man aged 18 to 30 in good health. Some clones in this sample may be carry-over from other donors' samples. Sequenced sample: naive CD4+ T cells from PBMCs. Noted subset: CD45RA+ positively selected.

CDR3 amino acids: CASSKVGERDNSYEQYF. The CDR3, as DNA: TGTGCCAGCAGCAAAGTAGGAGAGCGGGACAACTCCTACGAGCAGTACTTC. V and J are TRBV21-1 and TRBJ2-7; the table calls TRBD2, which could not be checked here. TRBV21-1 counts as a pseudogene. This CDR3 region has 17 residues.